This T cell receptor beta chain was recorded in a study of siplizumab effects on memory and regulatory T cells. Points from the study as a whole: Treatment with siplizumab left mappable alloreactive CD4+ clones averaging approximately 69% Treg-derived, compared with over 25% in controls. Siplizumab led to significantly less abundant alloreactive sequences that could be traced back to unstimulated CD4+ memory cells. Memory T cells appeared less diverse than naive cells, which seemed to contribute substantially to alloresponse. There were only a minor fraction of alloreactive clones that mapped to unstimulated subsets.

In this sample, this clone turned up once. Its antigen is not known. The CDR3 consists of 13 residues. The germline V gene has CDR1 SGDLS and CDR2 YYNGEE. V dropped 4 bases and J dropped 5; count of bases not matched to a gene: 4. Sequencing was performed with immunoSEQ multiplex PCR; in TCRdb, only in-frame clones are kept and a portion is missing. Of approximately 60,000 clones detected, 70% to 80% appear once; the ten largest clones hold roughly 0.4%. The sequenced sample was memory CD4+ T cells sorted from blood. The TCR comes from a human donor in good health. The rearrangement joins TRBV9 to TRBJ2-5, with TRBD1 matching over 8 bases. In DNA form, the CDR3 reads TGTGCCAGCAGCACAGGACAGGGCGAGACCCAGTACTTC. Translating gives CASSTGQGETQYF.